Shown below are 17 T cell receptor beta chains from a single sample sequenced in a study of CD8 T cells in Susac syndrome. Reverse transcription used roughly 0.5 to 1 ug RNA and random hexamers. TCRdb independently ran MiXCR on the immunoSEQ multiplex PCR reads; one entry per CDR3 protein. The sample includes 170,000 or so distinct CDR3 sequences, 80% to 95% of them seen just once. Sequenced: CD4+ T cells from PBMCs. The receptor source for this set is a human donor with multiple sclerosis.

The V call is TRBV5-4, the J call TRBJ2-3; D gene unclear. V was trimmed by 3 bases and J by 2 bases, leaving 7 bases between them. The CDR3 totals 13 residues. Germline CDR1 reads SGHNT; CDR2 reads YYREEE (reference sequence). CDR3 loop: CASSSQITDTQYF. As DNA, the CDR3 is TGTGCCAGCAGCTCCCAAATCACAGATACGCAGTATTTT.

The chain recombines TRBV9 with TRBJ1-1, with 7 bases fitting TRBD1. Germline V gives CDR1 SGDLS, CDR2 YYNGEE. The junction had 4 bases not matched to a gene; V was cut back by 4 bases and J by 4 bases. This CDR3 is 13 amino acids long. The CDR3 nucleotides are TGTGCCAGCAGCCCAGACAGGGCCACTGAAGCTTTCTTT. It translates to CASSPDRATEAFF.

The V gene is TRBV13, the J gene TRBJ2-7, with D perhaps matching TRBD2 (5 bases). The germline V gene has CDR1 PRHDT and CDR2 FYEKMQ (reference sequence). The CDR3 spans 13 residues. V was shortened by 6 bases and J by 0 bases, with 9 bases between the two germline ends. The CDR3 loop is CASRVGSSYEQYF. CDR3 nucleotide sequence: TGTGCCAGCAGGGTAGGGAGCTCCTACGAGCAGTACTTC.

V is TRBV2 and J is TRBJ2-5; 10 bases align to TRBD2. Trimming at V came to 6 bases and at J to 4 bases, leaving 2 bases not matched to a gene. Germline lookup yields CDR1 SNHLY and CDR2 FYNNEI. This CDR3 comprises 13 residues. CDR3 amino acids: CASRLAGIETQYF. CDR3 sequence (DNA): TGTGCCAGCAGACTAGCGGGAATAGAGACCCAGTACTTC.

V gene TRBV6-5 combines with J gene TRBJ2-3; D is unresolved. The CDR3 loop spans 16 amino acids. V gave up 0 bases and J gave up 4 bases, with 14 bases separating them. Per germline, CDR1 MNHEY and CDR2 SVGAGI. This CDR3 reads CASSYSTQSGPDTQYF. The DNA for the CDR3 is TGTGCCAGCAGTTACTCGACTCAGTCCGGCCCAGATACGCAGTATTTT.

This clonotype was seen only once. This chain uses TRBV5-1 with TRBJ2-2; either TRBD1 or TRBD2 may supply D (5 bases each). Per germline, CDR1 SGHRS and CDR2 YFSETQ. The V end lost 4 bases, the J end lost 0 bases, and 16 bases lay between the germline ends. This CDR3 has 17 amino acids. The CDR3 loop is CASSPRTGTANTGELFF. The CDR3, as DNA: TGCGCCAGCAGCCCGCGGACCGGGACGGCGAACACCGGGGAGCTGTTTTTT.

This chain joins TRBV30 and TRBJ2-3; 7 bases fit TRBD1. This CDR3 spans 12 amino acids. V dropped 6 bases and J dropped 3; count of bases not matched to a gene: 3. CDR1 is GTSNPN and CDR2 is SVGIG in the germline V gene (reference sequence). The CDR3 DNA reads TGTGCCTGTAGGGGGCTAACAGATACGCAGTATTTT. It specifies CACRGLTDTQYF.

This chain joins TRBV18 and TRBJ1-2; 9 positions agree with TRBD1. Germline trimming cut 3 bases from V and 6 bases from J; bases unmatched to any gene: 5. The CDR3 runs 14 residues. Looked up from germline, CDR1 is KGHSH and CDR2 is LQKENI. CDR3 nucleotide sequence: TGTGCCAGCTCACCCGGACAGGGGAGTGATGGCTACACCTTC. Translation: CASSPGQGSDGYTF.

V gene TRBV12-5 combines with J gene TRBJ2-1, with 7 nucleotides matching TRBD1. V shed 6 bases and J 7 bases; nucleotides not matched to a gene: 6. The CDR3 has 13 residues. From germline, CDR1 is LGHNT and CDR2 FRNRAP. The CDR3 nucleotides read TGTGCTAGTGGAGAGGCACAGGGGAATGAGCAGTTCTTC. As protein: CASGEAQGNEQFF.

The CDR3 region is CSVASGRAAGELFF. The CDR3, as DNA: TGCAGCGTGGCTAGCGGGAGGGCCGCTGGGGAGCTGTTTTTT. The chain links TRBV29-1 to TRBJ2-2; TRBD2 matches at 12 bases. The CDR3 length is 14 residues. CDR1 and CDR2 from the germline V gene are SQVTM and ANQGSEA. V lost 6 bases and J lost 8; bases outside the gene matches: 7.

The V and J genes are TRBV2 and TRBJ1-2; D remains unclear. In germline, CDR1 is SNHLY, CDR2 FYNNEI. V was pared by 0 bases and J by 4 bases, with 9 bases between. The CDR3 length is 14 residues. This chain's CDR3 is CASSEAPRFYGYTF. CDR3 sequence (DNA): TGTGCCAGCAGTGAAGCCCCACGCTTCTATGGCTACACCTTC.

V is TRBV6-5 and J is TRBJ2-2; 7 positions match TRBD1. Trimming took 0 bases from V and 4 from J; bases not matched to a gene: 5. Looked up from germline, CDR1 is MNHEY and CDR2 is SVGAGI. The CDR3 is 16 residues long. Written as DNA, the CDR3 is TGTGCCAGCAGTTACTCTTGGGACAGATCCACCGGGGAGCTGTTTTTT. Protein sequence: CASSYSWDRSTGELFF.

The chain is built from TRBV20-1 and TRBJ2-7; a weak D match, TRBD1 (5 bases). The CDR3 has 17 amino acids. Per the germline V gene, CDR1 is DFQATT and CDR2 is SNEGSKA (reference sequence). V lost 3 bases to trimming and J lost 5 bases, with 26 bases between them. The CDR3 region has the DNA TGCAGTGCTAGGAGGCGTACGCGACAGCCTCCCCTAAACGAGCAGTACTTC. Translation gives CSARRRTRQPPLNEQYF.

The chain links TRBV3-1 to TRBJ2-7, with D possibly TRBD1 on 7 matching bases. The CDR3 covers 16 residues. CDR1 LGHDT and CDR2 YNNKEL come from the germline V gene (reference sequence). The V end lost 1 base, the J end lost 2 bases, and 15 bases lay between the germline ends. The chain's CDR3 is CASSQVGGTDAYEQYF. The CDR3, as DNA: TGTGCCAGCAGCCAAGTTGGAGGGACAGATGCCTACGAGCAGTACTTC.

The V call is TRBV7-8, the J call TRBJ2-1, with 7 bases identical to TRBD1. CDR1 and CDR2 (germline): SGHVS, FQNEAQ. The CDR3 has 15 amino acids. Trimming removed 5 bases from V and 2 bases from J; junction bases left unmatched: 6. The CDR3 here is CASSPRQGAYNEQFF. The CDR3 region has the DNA TGTGCCAGCAGCCCCCGGCAGGGGGCCTACAATGAGCAGTTCTTC. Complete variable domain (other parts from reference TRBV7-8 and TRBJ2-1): GAGVSQSPRYKVAKRGQDVALRCDPISGHVSLFWYQQALGQGPEFLTYFQNEAQLDKSGLPSDRFFAERPEGSVSTLKIQRTQQEDSAVYLCASSPRQGAYNEQFFGPGTRLTVL.

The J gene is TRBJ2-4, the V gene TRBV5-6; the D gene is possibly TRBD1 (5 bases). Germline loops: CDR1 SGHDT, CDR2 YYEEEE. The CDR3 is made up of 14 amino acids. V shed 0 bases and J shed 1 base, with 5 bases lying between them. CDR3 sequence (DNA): TGTGCCAGCAGCTTGGCAGGGGCCAAAAACATTCAGTACTTC. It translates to CASSLAGAKNIQYF.

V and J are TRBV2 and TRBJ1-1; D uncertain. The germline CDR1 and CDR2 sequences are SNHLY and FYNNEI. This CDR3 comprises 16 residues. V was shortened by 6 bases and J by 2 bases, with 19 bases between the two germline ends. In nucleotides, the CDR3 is TGTGCCAGCAGCACCGGGAGCGGACGGTATAACACTGAAGCTTTCTTT. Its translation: CASSTGSGRYNTEAFF.